The present entry profiles one TCR beta chain with its context. Enrolled during active infection, Seattle patients were then followed longitudinally. The germline gives CDR1 SGHKS, CDR2 YYEKEE (reference sequence). This CDR3 is built from 17 residues. V lost 5 bases and J 1 base, leaving 19 bases between the germline ends. The data were obtained in a study of blood T cell repertoires in COVID-19. Turning to the study itself: Samples taken during acute and convalescent COVID-19 were collected in the United States, Italy and Spain. The analysed material was cDNA or gDNA that came from T cells, B-cell-depleted T cells, or PBMCs.

In the authors' workflow: Estimates of nucleated cell counts were drawn from the amplification of reference gene primers. TCRdb keeps only in-frame clones here, not all; method: immunoSEQ multiplex PCR. The V and J calls and clone size were taken over from that table, and D and trimming were inferred from the DNA. This table holds approximately 530,000 clones, around nine tenths found once. This TCR was recovered from a woman between 45 and 60 years old with COVID-19, enrolled during active disease. Sequenced input: peripheral blood. The chain links TRBV5-5 to TRBJ1-5, with a tentative D call TRBD1 (6 bases). CDR3 sequence reads: CASSLRPEQGSNQPQHF. The CDR3 region has the DNA TGTGCCAGCAGTCTCCGACCAGAACAGGGCAGCAATCAGCCCCAGCATTTT.